The source of this TCR beta chain is a study of identical twins. The study's findings and limits: Carriage of fewer insertions was seen in abundant cord blood beta clonotypes, whereas memory repertoires showed none.

This clonotype was seen more than once but under ten times. What it binds is not known. A universal primer site came from template switching; cDNA carried unique molecular identifiers. TCRdb re-called the 5' RACE reads with MiXCR, one entry per CDR3 protein. The sample has 400,000 to 600,000 distinct CDR3 sequences; 20% to 25% are singletons. These data are also associated with another study on yellow fever vaccine responses in identical twins. From that study: Twins' vaccine T cell responses were reported to seem partly convergent and partly personalized.

The clonotype originates from a woman aged 18-29 years in good health. Sequencing used CD4+ T cells sorted from blood.

Here the CDR3 reads CASSFIVGDKRNEQFF. For the CDR3, the DNA is TGTGCCAGCAGCTTTATAGTGGGAGACAAAAGGAATGAGCAGTTCTTC. This sequence joins TRBV7-8 and TRBJ2-1; maybe TRBD2 (5 bases). Germline assignment: CDR1 SGHVS and CDR2 FQNEAQ. This CDR3 is 16 amino acids long. Trimming removed 3 bases from V and 7 bases from J, with 19 bases in between.